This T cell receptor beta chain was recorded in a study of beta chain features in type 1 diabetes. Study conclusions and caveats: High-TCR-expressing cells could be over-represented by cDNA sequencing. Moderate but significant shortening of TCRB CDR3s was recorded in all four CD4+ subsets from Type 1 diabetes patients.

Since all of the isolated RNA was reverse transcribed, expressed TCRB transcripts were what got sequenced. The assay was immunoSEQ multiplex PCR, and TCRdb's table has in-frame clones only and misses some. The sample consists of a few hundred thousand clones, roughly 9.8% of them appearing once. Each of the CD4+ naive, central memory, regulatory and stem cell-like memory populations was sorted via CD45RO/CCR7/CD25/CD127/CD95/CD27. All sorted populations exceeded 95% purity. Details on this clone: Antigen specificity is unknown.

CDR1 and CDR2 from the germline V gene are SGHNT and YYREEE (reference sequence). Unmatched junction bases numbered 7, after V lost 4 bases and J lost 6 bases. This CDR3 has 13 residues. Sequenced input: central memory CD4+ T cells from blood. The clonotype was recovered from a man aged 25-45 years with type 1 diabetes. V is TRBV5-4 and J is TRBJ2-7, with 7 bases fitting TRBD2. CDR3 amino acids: CASSPRGGGEQYF. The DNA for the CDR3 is TGTGCCAGCAGCCCCCGTGGGGGGGGCGAGCAGTACTTC. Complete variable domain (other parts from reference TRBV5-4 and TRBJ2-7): ETGVTQSPTHLIKTRGQQVTLRCSSQSGHNTVSWYQQALGQGPQFIFQYYREEENGRGNFPPRFSGLQFPNYSSELNVNALELDDSALYLCASSPRGGGEQYFGPGTRLTVT.